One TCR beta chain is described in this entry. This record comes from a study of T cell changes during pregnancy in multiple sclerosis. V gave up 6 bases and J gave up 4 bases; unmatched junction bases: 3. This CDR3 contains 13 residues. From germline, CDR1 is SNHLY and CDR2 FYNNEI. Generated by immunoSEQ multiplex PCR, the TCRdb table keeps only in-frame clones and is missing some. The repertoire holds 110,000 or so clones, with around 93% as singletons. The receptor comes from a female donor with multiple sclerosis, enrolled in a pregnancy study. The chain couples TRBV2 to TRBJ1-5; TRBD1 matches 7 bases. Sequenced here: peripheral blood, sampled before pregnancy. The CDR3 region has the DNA TGTGCCAGCAGACAGGGGCTAAATCAGCCCCAGCATTTT. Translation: CASRQGLNQPQHF.